This is a list of T cell receptor beta chains from one sample in a study of cytomegalovirus exposure and HLA in healthy donors. The repertoire was sequenced with immunoSEQ multiplex PCR; TCRdb's copy has only in-frame clones and lacks some. Of 100,000 to 150,000 clones in the sample, about three quarters are singletons; the top ten hold nearly 8.5%. What was sequenced was PBMCs. The receptors originated from a middle-aged woman in good health and CMV-seropositive. The CDR3 runs from the conserved cysteine through the conserved F or W. A D gene is named only where the DNA matches it firmly. Clone size is given for some rows only: seen once, a few or many times, or a class if the clone is expanded.

J | size | D | V | CDR3 | DNA
TRBJ2-7 | - | - | TRBV7-2 | CASSFQGYYEQYF | TGTGCCAGCAGCTTCCAGGGCTACTACGAGCAGTACTTC
TRBJ1-2 | - | - | TRBV4-2 | CASSQTDSSAYGYTF | TGTGCCAGCAGCCAGACGGACAGTTCGGCCTATGGCTACACCTTC
TRBJ1-4 | - | TRBD1 | TRBV6-6 | CASTKPGQNNEKLFF | TGTGCCAGCACCAAACCGGGACAGAATAATGAAAAACTGTTTTTT
TRBJ1-2 | many | - | TRBV18 | CASSPTGDYGYTF | TGTGCCAGCTCACCGACGGGAGACTATGGCTACACCTTC
TRBJ1-5 | - | - | TRBV2 | CASSGGGNQPQHF | TGTGCCAGCAGTGGGGGGGGCAATCAGCCCCAGCATTTT
TRBJ1-2 | - | - | TRBV4-3 | CASSQFTRGFYGYTF | TGCGCCAGCAGCCAGTTCACAAGGGGGTTCTATGGCTACACCTTC
TRBJ2-7 | - | - | TRBV2 | CATREMGEQYF | TGTGCCACCCGGGAAATGGGAGAGCAGTACTTC
TRBJ1-5 | - | TRBD1 | TRBV6-5 | CASRPGQRNQPQHF | TGTGCCAGCAGACCGGGACAGAGGAATCAGCCCCAGCATTTT
TRBJ1-5 | few | - | TRBV9 | CASSVGIRQPQHF | TGTGCCAGCAGCGTAGGGATCAGGCAGCCCCAGCATTTT
TRBJ2-7 | - | TRBD1 | TRBV10-3 | CAIRDRGDYEQYF | TGTGCCATCAGGGACAGGGGAGACTACGAGCAGTACTTC
TRBJ2-5 | - | - | TRBV15 | CATSSLYQETQYF | TGTGCCACCAGCAGCCTGTACCAAGAGACCCAGTACTTC
TRBJ1-2 | - | - | TRBV9 | CASSVGDRGYGYTF | TGTGCCAGCAGCGTGGGCGACCGGGGGTATGGCTACACCTTC
TRBJ1-1 | once | - | TRBV5-1 | CASSPVLRNTEAFF | TGCGCCAGCAGCCCGGTGTTAAGGAACACTGAAGCTTTCTTT
TRBJ2-1 | - | TRBD2 | TRBV4-3 | CASSQDILGGFDNEQFF | TGCGCCAGCAGCCAAGATATCTTGGGGGGGTTTGACAATGAGCAGTTCTTC
TRBJ2-2 | - | TRBD1 | TRBV5-1 | CASSLDSTGAGTGELFF | TGCGCCAGCAGCTTGGATTCGACAGGGGCGGGCACCGGGGAGCTGTTTTTT
TRBJ2-7 | - | - | TRBV5-6 | CASSLVGDTEQYF | TGTGCCAGCAGCTTGGTAGGTGACACCGAGCAGTACTTC
TRBJ1-2 | once | TRBD1 | TRBV5-1 | CASSSETGQVSGYTF | TGCGCCAGCAGCTCGGAGACAGGACAGGTCAGTGGCTACACCTTC
TRBJ2-7 | few | TRBD1 | TRBV4-2 | CASSQQATGAYEQYF | TGTGCCAGCAGCCAGCAGGCGACAGGGGCCTACGAGCAGTACTTC
TRBJ2-7 | - | - | TRBV27 | CASSPLLLQRRRSYEQYF | TGTGCCAGCAGTCCTCTCCTCTTGCAGCGACGCCGCTCCTACGAGCAGTACTTC
TRBJ2-7 | few | TRBD1 | TRBV18 | CASSAGTGGNEQYF | TGTGCCAGCTCAGCAGGGACAGGGGGCAACGAGCAGTACTTC
TRBJ2-5 | few | TRBD2 | TRBV5-6 | CASSSLAGEETQYF | TGTGCCAGCAGCTCACTAGCGGGGGAAGAGACCCAGTACTTC
TRBJ2-7 | few | - | TRBV21-1 | CASNPTSGDSSSYEQYF | TGTGCCAGCAACCCGACTAGCGGGGATTCGAGCTCCTACGAGCAGTACTTC
TRBJ2-5 | few | - | TRBV5-1 | CASSLGGTGPWETQYF | TGCGCCAGCAGCTTGGGGGGAACAGGTCCCTGGGAGACCCAGTACTTC
TRBJ2-7 | - | TRBD2 | TRBV11-3 | CASRGGSGEQYF | TGTGCCAGCAGAGGCGGGAGTGGCGAGCAGTACTTC
TRBJ1-6 | - | - | TRBV9 | CASSVLDSLNSPLHF | TGTGCCAGCAGCGTGTTGGACAGTCTAAATTCACCCCTCCACTTT
TRBJ2-4 | few | TRBD2 | TRBV7-6 | CASSLNREKDSSSGAKNIQYF | TGTGCCAGCAGCTTAAATCGGGAAAAGGACAGTTCTAGCGGGGCCAAAAACATTCAGTACTTC
TRBJ1-2 | - | - | TRBV4-1 | CASSQDPVGELRGYTF | TGCGCCAGCAGCCAAGACCCAGTAGGGGAACTTCGGGGCTACACCTTC
TRBJ1-1 | - | - | TRBV5-1 | CASSPRTETLEAFF | TGCGCCAGCAGCCCCCGGACAGAGACCCTTGAAGCTTTCTTT
TRBJ1-6 | few | - | TRBV6-5 | CASSRANSPLHF | TGTGCCAGCTCCAGGGCAAATTCACCCCTCCACTTT
TRBJ2-1 | - | TRBD1 | TRBV4-3 | CASSLSPGQNSYNEQFF | TGCGCCAGCAGCCTTTCGCCGGGACAGAACTCCTACAATGAGCAGTTCTTC
TRBJ1-1 | - | - | TRBV11-2 | CASSVRGPGENPEAFF | TGTGCCAGCTCCGTGCGCGGGCCAGGGGAGAATCCTGAAGCTTTCTTT
TRBJ2-7 | - | - | TRBV9 | CASSVADRIYEQYF | TGTGCCAGCAGCGTAGCAGACAGGATCTACGAGCAGTACTTC
TRBJ1-1 | - | TRBD1 | TRBV6-5 | CASSSRQGPMNTEAFF | TGTGCCAGCAGTTCCCGACAGGGACCGATGAACACTGAAGCTTTCTTT
TRBJ2-2 | - | TRBD2 | TRBV29-1 | CSVEAGGTGELFF | TGCAGCGTTGAAGCGGGGGGCACCGGGGAGCTGTTTTTT
TRBJ2-7 | - | - | TRBV5-6 | CASSFSFSYEQYF | TGTGCCAGCAGCTTCTCCTTCTCCTACGAGCAGTACTTC
TRBJ1-1 | few | - | TRBV5-6 | CASTPGLLNTEAFF | TGTGCCAGCACCCCGGGACTGCTGAACACTGAAGCTTTCTTT
TRBJ2-7 | - | - | TRBV6-5 | CASSRDSNSYEQYF | TGTGCCAGCAGCCGGGACTCTAACTCCTACGAGCAGTACTTC
TRBJ1-2 | - | TRBD1 | TRBV4-3 | CASSQDRGSYSGYTF | TGCGCCAGCAGCCAAGACAGGGGGTCTTATAGTGGCTACACCTTC
TRBJ1-6 | few | - | TRBV7-9 | CASSLPGANSPLHF | TGTGCCAGCAGCTTACCAGGGGCAAATTCACCCCTCCACTTT
TRBJ2-3 | few | TRBD2 | TRBV13 | CASSSNRLAGGDTQYF | TGTGCCAGCAGCTCAAATAGACTAGCGGGGGGTGATACGCAGTATTTT